This entry concerns a single TCR beta chain. The CDR3 has 13 amino acids. V lost 6 bases to trimming and J lost 1 base, with 10 bases between them. Germline V gene data show CDR1 as SEHNR and CDR2 as FQNEAQ (reference sequence). The data were taken from a study of naive and memory T cell subsets. Four PCR rounds used nested alpha and beta constant region primers plus the SP2 primer. TCRdb reprocessed the 5' RACE reads via MiXCR and lists one record per CDR3 protein. Altogether roughly 56,000 distinct CDR3 sequences are present, 7% to 8.5% being singletons, with the ten largest covering almost 10%. TCR cDNA received a 3' ligated oligonucleotide that carried a UMI.

This receptor was obtained from a male donor in good health. This rearrangement joins TRBV7-9 to TRBJ2-7; no definite D call. CDR3 sequence (DNA): TGTGCCAGCAGACGAGACGGGTCCTACGAGCAGTACTTC. It specifies CASRRDGSYEQYF.